Each of the 4 T cell receptor beta chains below was sequenced from the same sample in a study of CD8 T cells in ankylosing spondylitis (dated by TCRdb to between 2016 and 2019). Libraries were made using 5' RACE. The instrument given in TCRdb is Illumina HiSeq 2500. The raw public data were reprocessed by TCRdb itself: fastp quality trimming at Q25, MiXCR clonotype calling, in-frame beta chains only. CDR3 protein duplicates are merged, each entry listing the most common genes and DNA. The table for this sample lists around 320,000 distinct CDR3 sequences; less than 25% of them were counted only once. Clones ranked in the top ten supply under 4% of the sample. Sequencing was done on a sample of blood, either unsorted or a sorted T cell fraction (not recorded which). Source of these receptors: a female donor with ankylosing spondylitis or in good health (not recorded which).

This clonotype was counted a few times. The chain carries TRBV6-2 or TRBV6-3 and TRBJ2-1, with 7 bases that match TRBD2. After removal of 3 bases from V and 8 bases from J, the junction contained 16 bases not matched to a gene. The CDR3 sequence is 17 residues long. Germline loops: CDR1 MNHEY, CDR2 SVGEGT. This CDR3 is CASSYPSGAGAPDEQFF. The CDR3 DNA sequence: TGTGCCAGCAGTTATCCGTCTGGGGCGGGAGCCCCAGATGAGCAGTTCTTC.

There are a few counts of this clonotype. The chain employs TRBV12-3 or TRBV12-4 and TRBJ2-1; no clear D gene. The CDR3 has 12 amino acids. Deletions cut 9 bases from V and 6 bases from J, with 12 bases between. The CDR3 bases are TGTGCCAGTTCCCGGCTCCGCAATGAGCAGTTCTTC. This encodes CASSRLRNEQFF.

This clonotype was observed many times. The V and J genes are TRBV5-6 and TRBJ2-1; D is possibly TRBD1 or TRBD2 (5 bases each). There are 14 residues in the CDR3. Germline V gene data show CDR1 as SGHDT and CDR2 as YYEEEE. V shed 5 bases and J shed 10 bases, with 19 bases lying between them. The CDR3 nucleotides read TGTGCCAGCAGTCTCTTCCGGGGACGGCGGGAGCAGTTCTTC. This sequence encodes CASSLFRGRREQFF. Full variable domain (remainder filled in from reference TRBV5-6 and TRBJ2-1): DAGVTQSPTHLIKTRGQQVTLRCSPKSGHDTVSWYQQALGQGPQFIFQYYEEEERQRGNFPDRFSGHQFPNYSSELNVNALLLGDSALYLCASSLFRGRREQFFGPGTRLTVL.

The chain combines TRBV4-3 with TRBJ2-7; 7 nucleotides match TRBD2. The CDR3 extends over 14 amino acids. The ends lost 0 bases at V and 1 base at J; junction bases unmatched: 0. The germline V gene encodes CDR1 LGHNA and CDR2 YSLEER. The CDR3 is CASSQEAGSYEQYF. CDR3 DNA sequence: TGCGCCAGCAGCCAAGAAGCGGGGTCCTACGAGCAGTACTTC.